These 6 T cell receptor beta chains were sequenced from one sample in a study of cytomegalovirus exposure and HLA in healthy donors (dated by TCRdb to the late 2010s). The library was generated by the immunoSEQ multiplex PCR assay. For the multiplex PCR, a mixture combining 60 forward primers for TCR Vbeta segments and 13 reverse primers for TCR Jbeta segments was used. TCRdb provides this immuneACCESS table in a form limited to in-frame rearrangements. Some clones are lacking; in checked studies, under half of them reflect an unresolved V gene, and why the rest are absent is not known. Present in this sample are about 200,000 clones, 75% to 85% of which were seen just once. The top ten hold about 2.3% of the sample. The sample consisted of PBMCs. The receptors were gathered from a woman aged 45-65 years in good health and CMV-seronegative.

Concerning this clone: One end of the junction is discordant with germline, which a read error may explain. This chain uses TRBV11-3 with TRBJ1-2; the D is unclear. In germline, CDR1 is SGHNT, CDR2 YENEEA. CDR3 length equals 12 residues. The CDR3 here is CASSLEPPPPGF. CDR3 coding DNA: TGTGCCAGCAGCTTAGAACCCCCTCCTCCGGGCTTC.

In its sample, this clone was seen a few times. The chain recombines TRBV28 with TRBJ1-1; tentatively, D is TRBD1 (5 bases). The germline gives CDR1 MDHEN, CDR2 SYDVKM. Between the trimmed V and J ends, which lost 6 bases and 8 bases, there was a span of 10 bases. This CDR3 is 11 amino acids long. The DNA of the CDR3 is TGTGCCAGCAGGGACATCCTCGAAGCTTTCTTT. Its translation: CASRDILEAFF.

The CDR3: CASSPPQGRNTEAFF. In DNA, the CDR3 is TGTGCCAGCTCACCACCTCAGGGGAGGAACACTGAAGCTTTCTTT. The gene calls are TRBV18 and TRBJ1-1; a weak D match, TRBD1 (6 bases). Trimming took 0 bases from V and 1 from J, leaving 9 bases between them. CDR3 size: 15 residues. Germline values: CDR1 KGHSH, CDR2 LQKENI.

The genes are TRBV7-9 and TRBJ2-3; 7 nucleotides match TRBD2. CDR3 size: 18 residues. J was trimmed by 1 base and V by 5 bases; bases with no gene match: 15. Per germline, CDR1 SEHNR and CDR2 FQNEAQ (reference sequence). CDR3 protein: CASSIDRGLAEGTDTQYF. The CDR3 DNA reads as TGTGCCAGCAGCATAGACAGAGGCCTAGCGGAAGGCACAGATACGCAGTATTTT.

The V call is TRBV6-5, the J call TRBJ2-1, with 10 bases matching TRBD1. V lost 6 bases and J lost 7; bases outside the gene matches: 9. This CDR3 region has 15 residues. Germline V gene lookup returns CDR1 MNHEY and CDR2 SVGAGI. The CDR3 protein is CASSVDRGRENEQFF. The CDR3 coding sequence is TGTGCCAGCAGCGTCGACAGGGGGCGCGAAAATGAGCAGTTCTTC.

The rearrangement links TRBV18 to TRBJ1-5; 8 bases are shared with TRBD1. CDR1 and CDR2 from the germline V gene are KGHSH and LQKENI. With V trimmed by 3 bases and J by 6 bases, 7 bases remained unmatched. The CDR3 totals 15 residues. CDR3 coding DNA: TGTGCCAGCTCACCCGGGACAGGCTTGGTTCAGCCCCAGCATTTT. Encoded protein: CASSPGTGLVQPQHF.